These 15 T cell receptor beta chains share one sample of origin, sequenced in a study of blood T cell repertoires in COVID-19. Repertoires were generated with immunoSEQ multiplex PCR, while TCRdb's copy carries only in-frame clones and drops some. The sample lists approximately 250,000 clones, less than 95% occurring once. The material sequenced was PBMCs or T cells enriched from blood (not recorded which). The receptors originated from a middle-aged man who had been exposed to COVID-19.

This rearrangement joins TRBV11-2 to TRBJ2-5; D gene uncertain. CDR1 is SGHAT and CDR2 is FQNNGV in the germline V gene. This CDR3 is built from 14 residues. Trimming removed 5 bases at V and 1 base at J, with 11 bases between. In DNA form, the CDR3 reads TGTGCCAGCAGCCAAAATAGCCGCCAAGAGACCCAGTACTTC. Translating gives CASSQNSRQETQYF.

The chain links TRBV19 to TRBJ1-4; D not resolved. The CDR3 contains 15 residues. Germline CDR1 reads LNHDA; CDR2 reads SQIVND (reference sequence). Deletions cut 4 bases from V and 4 bases from J, with 13 bases between. The CDR3 here is CASSTNTEHNEKLFF. DNA for the CDR3: TGTGCCAGTAGTACCAATACAGAACATAATGAAAAACTGTTTTTT.

This clone was observed once. The chain joins TRBV5-4 to TRBJ2-7, with D perhaps matching TRBD2 (6 bases). Germline V gene data show CDR1 as SGHNT and CDR2 as YYREEE (reference sequence). This CDR3 is 15 amino acids long. V was clipped by 4 bases and J by 2 bases, with 16 bases between them. As DNA, the CDR3 is TGTGCCAGCAGCGCAAAACCGGGACTTACCTACGAGCAGTACTTC. Its translation is CASSAKPGLTYEQYF.

V gene TRBV27 combines with J gene TRBJ1-2, with a tentative D call TRBD1 (5 bases). V was trimmed by 5 bases and J by 1 base, leaving 11 bases between them. CDR3 size: 14 residues. Germline values: CDR1 MNHEY, CDR2 SMNVEV (reference sequence). The CDR3, as DNA: TGTGCCAGCAGTGCTACGACAGTTAACTATGGCTACACCTTC. This gives the protein CASSATTVNYGYTF.

The rearrangement links TRBV7-9 to TRBJ1-3; tentative D call: TRBD1 (5 bases). Trimming took 2 bases from V and 4 from J, leaving 12 bases between them. This CDR3 spans 15 amino acids. CDR1 is SEHNR, CDR2 FQNEAQ, per germline (reference sequence). CDR3 amino acids: CASSLQGNGGNTIYF. The CDR3 nucleotides are TGTGCCAGCAGCTTACAGGGAAATGGGGGAAACACCATATATTTT.

The chain combines TRBV28 with TRBJ2-1, with a tentative D call TRBD2 (5 bases). CDR3 length: 16 amino acids. V was clipped by 2 bases and J by 3 bases, with 14 bases between them. Germline CDR1 is MDHEN and CDR2 is SYDVKM. The CDR3 nucleotides read TGTGCCAGCAGTTTAGTTTTACGGGGATACTACAATGAGCAGTTCTTC. It translates to CASSLVLRGYYNEQFF.

V gene TRBV9 combines with J gene TRBJ1-6, with 9 bases matching TRBD1. The CDR3 runs 16 residues. CDR1 is SGDLS and CDR2 is YYNGEE in the germline V gene. V was clipped by 3 bases and J by 9 bases; unmatched bases: 10. For the CDR3, the DNA is TGTGCCAGCAGCGCCGACGGGACAGGGTTGGGTTCACCCCTCCACTTT. Amino acid sequence: CASSADGTGLGSPLHF.

This rearrangement joins TRBV18 to TRBJ2-1; D not certain. This CDR3 comprises 13 residues. The ends were cut back, 4 bases at V and 15 bases at J, with 19 bases in the middle. CDR1 is KGHSH, CDR2 LQKENI, per germline. The CDR3 DNA is TGTGCCAGCTCACACGACTCCATCCCGAGAACGTTCTTC. Residues: CASSHDSIPRTFF.

This clone was detected once. This chain connects TRBV19 to TRBJ1-5, with 9 nucleotides matching TRBD1. V shed 2 bases and J 6 bases; nucleotides not matched to a gene: 5. From germline, CDR1 is LNHDA and CDR2 SQIVND (reference sequence). The CDR3 is 15 residues long. The CDR3 sequence is CASSIQQGARQPQHF. The CDR3 nucleotides are TGTGCCAGTAGTATACAACAGGGGGCGCGTCAGCCCCAGCATTTT.

The chain couples TRBV2 to TRBJ1-1; tentative D call: TRBD1 (5 bases). Trimming pared 5 bases from V and 3 bases from J, leaving 13 bases between. Germline V CDR1 and CDR2: SNHLY, FYNNEI. This CDR3 contains 14 residues. CDR3 loop: CASSLWRGDTEAFF. DNA of the CDR3: TGTGCCAGCAGTCTCTGGCGGGGGGACACTGAAGCTTTCTTT.

This clone is a singleton in its sample. The rearrangement uses TRBV28 and TRBJ2-7; 12 positions match TRBD1. The trim removed 5 bases at V and 7 bases at J, leaving 9 bases unmatched. The CDR3 has 15 amino acids. The germline gives CDR1 MDHEN, CDR2 SYDVKM. CDR3 nucleotide sequence: TGTGCCAGCAGTCTCAGCGGGACAGGGGGCCGGGAGCAGTACTTC. Translation gives CASSLSGTGGREQYF.

V usage is TRBV19 and J usage is TRBJ1-4; D not certain. This CDR3 has 15 residues. Trimming cost V 5 bases and J 8 bases, with 18 bases left between them. Germline V gene lookup returns CDR1 LNHDA and CDR2 SQIVND (reference sequence). This chain's CDR3 is CASSPVREVAEKLFF. The CDR3 region has the DNA TGTGCCAGTAGTCCAGTGAGGGAGGTTGCGGAAAAACTGTTTTTT.

This clone was observed a few times. The genes are TRBV27 and TRBJ2-1; 11 bases map to TRBD2. The V and J ends lost 5 bases and 3 bases, in that order; junction bases with no gene match: 9. Germline assignment: CDR1 MNHEY and CDR2 SMNVEV (reference sequence). This CDR3 is built from 17 residues. CDR3 nucleotides: TGTGCCAGCAGTCCCGGGACTAGCGGATCTTACTACAATGAGCAGTTCTTC. Amino acids: CASSPGTSGSYYNEQFF.

The V and J genes are TRBV28 and TRBJ2-1, with 9 bases lining up with TRBD2. The CDR3 covers 12 residues. V lost 5 bases, J lost 9 bases, and 2 bases stayed unmatched. Germline CDR1 and CDR2: MDHEN and SYDVKM. The CDR3 sequence is CASSKLAGEQFF. In DNA, the CDR3 is TGTGCCAGCAGTAAACTAGCGGGTGAGCAGTTCTTC.

J is TRBJ2-5 and V is TRBV7-2, with D possibly matching TRBD2 (5 bases). V was cut by 0 bases and J by 0 bases, with 8 bases left in between. Germline-derived CDR1 and CDR2 are SGHTA and FQGNSA. There are 15 residues in the CDR3. This CDR3 reads CASSLAGVDQETQYF. The CDR3 nucleotides read TGTGCCAGCAGCTTAGCGGGAGTGGACCAAGAGACCCAGTACTTC.